These 30 T cell receptor beta chains originate from one sample sequenced in a study of T cells in Graves' hyperthyroidism and ophthalmopathy. Amplified regions were TCR beta CDR3 sequences from RNA transcripts. First-round RT-PCR targeting the TCR CDR3 was performed with the HTBI primer set. MiXCR was run by TCRdb on the multiplex PCR reads, yielding one entry per CDR3 protein. This table holds 350,000 to 500,000 distinct CDR3 sequences, approximately 13% found once. Material: blood. These receptors were taken from a woman younger than 30 with Graves' hyperthyroidism.

Only a few counts were recorded for this clonotype. The chain is built from TRBV18 and TRBJ2-5, with 8 bases identical to TRBD1. This CDR3 has 15 amino acids. J gave up 1 base and V 4 bases, and 5 bases lay outside the gene matches. The germline V gene encodes CDR1 KGHSH and CDR2 LQKENI. The CDR3 nucleotides are TGTGCCAGCTCACTGGACAGGGTGGGCCAAGAGACCCAGTACTTC. This sequence encodes CASSLDRVGQETQYF.

This clonotype has a handful of counts. The chain joins TRBV28 to TRBJ1-5, with TRBD1 matching over 7 bases. From germline, CDR1 is MDHEN and CDR2 SYDVKM. The V and J ends lost 5 bases and 5 bases, in that order; junction bases with no gene match: 9. The length of the CDR3 is 15 residues. This CDR3 is CASSTPITGDQPQHF. The CDR3 region has the DNA TGTGCCAGCAGTACTCCTATAACAGGGGATCAGCCCCAGCATTTT.

This clonotype was seen repeatedly, ten times or more. J is TRBJ1-1 and V is TRBV11-2, with 10 bases that match TRBD1. V dropped 0 bases and J dropped 2; count of bases not matched to a gene: 9. CDR3 size: 18 residues. Per the germline V gene, CDR1 is SGHAT and CDR2 is FQNNGV. The CDR3 DNA reads as TGTGCCAGCAGCTTAGATGTGGCCGGGACAGGGGTAAACACTGAAGCTTTCTTT. It is translated as CASSLDVAGTGVNTEAFF.

This rearrangement joins TRBV5-4 to TRBJ2-1; the D gene is possibly TRBD1 (6 bases). Trimming took off 3 bases at V and 5 bases at J, with 12 bases between the two ends. The germline CDR1 and CDR2 sequences are SGHNT and YYREEE (reference sequence). The CDR3 has 14 amino acids. The CDR3 region is CASSSRNRDNEQFF. CDR3 DNA: TGTGCCAGCAGCTCTAGGAACAGGGACAATGAGCAGTTCTTC.

The chain carries TRBV5-1 and TRBJ1-3; D is uncertain. CDR3 length: 16 residues. The germline gives CDR1 SGHRS, CDR2 YFSETQ. V lost 0 bases, J lost 2 bases, and 12 bases lay in between. The chain's CDR3 is CASSLELRAPGNTIYF. DNA for the CDR3: TGCGCCAGCAGCTTGGAATTACGGGCCCCTGGAAACACCATATATTTT.

The chain is built from TRBV28 and TRBJ2-2; 10 nucleotides match TRBD1. Germline V gives CDR1 MDHEN, CDR2 SYDVKM. Trimming took 6 bases from V and 6 from J; bases not matched to a gene: 7. This CDR3 is 15 amino acids long. The CDR3 is CASRKTGGASGELFF. The CDR3 DNA follows: TGTGCCAGCAGAAAGACAGGGGGCGCGTCCGGGGAGCTGTTTTTT. Filled out from reference TRBV28 and TRBJ2-2, the complete variable domain reads DVKVTQSSRYLVKRTGEKVFLECVQDMDHENMFWYRQDPGLGLRLIYFSYDVKMKEKGDIPEGYSVSREKKERFSLILESASTNQTSMYLCASRKTGGASGELFFGEGSRLTVL.

This clonotype was seen a handful of times. This CDR3 is CASGGTYQSYEQYF. Written as DNA, the CDR3 is TGTGCCAGCGGAGGGACTTACCAATCCTACGAGCAGTACTTC. The V and J genes are TRBV7-9 and TRBJ2-7, with a possible D match to TRBD2 (6 bases). Trimming stripped 8 bases from V and 1 base from J, with 15 bases between. This CDR3 has 14 amino acids. CDR1 is SEHNR, CDR2 FQNEAQ, per germline (reference sequence).

The CDR3 is CASSLAALAGSRKTQYF. The CDR3 region has the DNA TGTGCCAGCAGTTTAGCGGCGCTAGCGGGAAGTAGAAAGACCCAGTACTTC. The chain couples TRBV28 to TRBJ2-5; TRBD2 agrees at 9 bases. Germline trimming cut 2 bases from V and 6 bases from J; bases unmatched to any gene: 13. The CDR3 totals 17 residues. Germline values: CDR1 MDHEN, CDR2 SYDVKM.

The chain recombines TRBV15 with TRBJ1-4; 7 bases fit TRBD1. CDR1 and CDR2 from the germline V gene are LNHNV and YYDKDF (reference sequence). The J segment lost 7 bases and the V segment lost 2 bases, leaving 10 bases of the junction unmatched. There are 16 residues in the CDR3. The CDR3: CATSRSLQGSGEKLFF. The CDR3 bases are TGTGCCACCAGCAGATCCCTACAGGGGTCCGGTGAAAAACTGTTTTTT.

This clonotype occurred a few times. Compared with germline, one end of the junction differs, possibly owing to a read error. The chain combines TRBV12-3 or TRBV12-4 with TRBJ1-1; D is possibly TRBD1 (6 bases). The CDR3 is 18 residues long. The CDR3 loop is CASSYRVRLPGTYTKAFF. In nucleotides, the CDR3 is TGTGCCAGCAGTTACAGGGTGAGGCTTCCGGGGACCTACACTAAAGCTTTCTTT.

The table lists this clonotype with many counts. The V gene is TRBV28, the J gene TRBJ1-2; D is unclear. The V gene lost 3 bases and the J gene lost 1 base, with 18 bases spanning the gap. The CDR3 consists of 17 residues. Germline lookup yields CDR1 MDHEN and CDR2 SYDVKM. The CDR3 DNA is TGTGCCAGCAGTTTTAGTCTGGACTACACCCTTAACTATGGCTACACCTTC. This codes for CASSFSLDYTLNYGYTF.

This clonotype has a count of ten or more. This sequence joins TRBV5-1 and TRBJ1-2, with D possibly being TRBD1 (5 bases). The CDR3 runs to 15 residues. V was cut by 0 bases and J by 3 bases, with 12 bases left in between. CDR1 is SGHRS and CDR2 is YFSETQ in the germline V gene. The CDR3 DNA reads TGCGCCAGCAGCTTGGTTTCAGGACAAGACTATGGCTACACCTTC. It codes for CASSLVSGQDYGYTF.

V usage is TRBV11-3 and J usage is TRBJ2-2, with TRBD2 identical over 8 bases. The germline V gene has CDR1 SGHNT and CDR2 YENEEA. With 1 base clipped from V and 2 bases from J, the junction kept 6 bases outside the gene matches. This CDR3 contains 17 residues. CDR3 sequence (DNA): TGTGCCAGCAGCTTAGGGCTCCTAGCGGGTAACACCGGGGAGCTGTTTTTT. Amino acid sequence: CASSLGLLAGNTGELFF.

This clonotype appeared many times. The chain is built from TRBV15 and TRBJ2-7, with D unclear. V was trimmed by 0 bases and J by 6 bases, leaving 9 bases between them. The CDR3 sequence is 13 residues long. Germline V gene data show CDR1 as LNHNV and CDR2 as YYDKDF (reference sequence). The CDR3 spells CATSRDLAGEQYF. CDR3 nucleotides: TGTGCCACCAGCAGAGATTTGGCAGGCGAGCAGTACTTC.

In this sample, this clonotype turned up many times. The V and J genes are TRBV28 and TRBJ2-7; perhaps D is TRBD1 or TRBD2 (5 bases each). V lost 5 bases and J lost 7, with 21 bases in between. Germline loops: CDR1 MDHEN, CDR2 SYDVKM. This CDR3 has 15 amino acids. CDR3 coding DNA: TGTGCCAGCAGTGCCACCGGGACGGTCTTTTGGGAGCAGTACTTC. Its translation: CASSATGTVFWEQYF.

The J gene is TRBJ1-3, the V gene TRBV7-9; D is possibly TRBD1 (5 bases). The germline gives CDR1 SEHNR, CDR2 FQNEAQ (reference sequence). V was shortened by 2 bases and J by 8 bases, with 10 bases between the two germline ends. The CDR3 length is 13 residues. The CDR3 bases are TGTGCCAGCAGCTTACAGGGAGTTGACACCATATATTTT. Amino acids: CASSLQGVDTIYF.

With respect to this clonotype: At one boundary the junction diverges from the germline segment, which might be a read error. V is TRBV28 and J is TRBJ2-7, with D maybe TRBD2 (6 bases). The CDR3 has 13 residues. Germline CDR1 and CDR2: MDHEN and SYDVKM. CDR3 protein: CAGSPGGTYEQYF. The DNA of the CDR3 is TGTGCCGGCAGTCCTGGGGGGACCTACGAGCAGTACTTC.

The table lists this clonotype with many counts. The genes are TRBV6-2 or TRBV6-3 and TRBJ1-2; D ambiguous. Trimming cost V 6 bases and J 5 bases, with 4 bases left between them. CDR3 size: 10 residues. The V gene's germline CDR1 is MNHEY and CDR2 SVGEGT. As DNA, the CDR3 is TGTGCCAGCAGGGATTATGGCTACACCTTC. Encoded protein: CASRDYGYTF.

On this clonotype: With a much larger clone just one base away, this may be a read error. J is TRBJ2-1 and V is TRBV3-1; TRBD2 agrees at 10 bases. V lost 1 base, J lost 7 bases, and 7 bases stayed unmatched. CDR3 length: 16 amino acids. Germline V gene sequence: CDR1 LGHDT, CDR2 YNNKEL (reference sequence). CDR3: CASSQAAGLAENEQFF. As DNA, the CDR3 is TGTGCCAGCAGCCAAGCAGCCGGACTAGCGGAGAATGAGCAGTTCTTC.

Remarks on this clonotype: A single base separates this from a much larger clone, so it may be a read error. V usage is TRBV13 and J usage is TRBJ2-4; the match to TRBD1 covers 7 bases. CDR1 and CDR2 (germline): PRHDT, FYEKMQ (reference sequence). This CDR3 spans 20 amino acids. The V segment lost 3 bases and the J segment 0 bases; nucleotides outside the gene matches: 17. The DNA of the CDR3 is TGTGCCAGCAGCTTGGGGTTCGGGACAGAGGCTCAACTAGCCAAAAACATTCAGTACTTC. It specifies CASSLGFGTEAQLAKNIQYF.

This clonotype was seen at least ten times. The chain uses TRBV7-9 and TRBJ2-3, with 11 bases matching TRBD2. Germline V CDR1 and CDR2: SEHNR, FQNEAQ (reference sequence). This CDR3 is 15 amino acids long. Trimming at V came to 5 bases and at J to 2 bases, leaving 3 bases not matched to a gene. The CDR3 loop is CASSPGLAVTDTQYF. CDR3 DNA: TGTGCCAGCAGCCCGGGACTAGCGGTCACAGATACGCAGTATTTT.

The sample holds one count of this clonotype. A much larger clone differs from this one at a single base, so this may be a read error. The CDR3 end shows no conserved phenylalanine or tryptophan, and so a read error is likely. This chain connects TRBV12-3 or TRBV12-4 to TRBJ2-7; 7 bases fit TRBD2. Trimming cost V 3 bases and J 1 base; bases outside gene matches: 3. CDR3 size: 14 residues. CDR3 amino acids: CASSLVGGSYEQYL. The CDR3, as DNA: TGTGCCAGCAGTTTGGTGGGAGGGTCCTACGAGCAGTACCTC.

In this sample, this clonotype turned up a few times. This chain links TRBV5-5 with TRBJ2-1, with TRBD2 matching 8 bases. The V gene's germline CDR1 is SGHKS and CDR2 YYEKEE (reference sequence). The CDR3 covers 18 residues. The J segment lost 5 bases and the V segment lost 1 base, leaving 14 bases of the junction unmatched. CDR3 sequence (DNA): TGTGCCAGCAGCTTGTCGGTGGGCGGGAGGCCCCGAGACAATGAGCAGTTCTTC. Translation: CASSLSVGGRPRDNEQFF.

Concerning this clonotype itself: This may stem from a read error, because a much larger clone lies one nucleotide away. The chain combines TRBV29-1 with TRBJ2-5; 7 nucleotides match TRBD2. Germline trimming cut 3 bases from V and 11 bases from J; bases unmatched to any gene: 6. Per the germline V gene, CDR1 is SQVTM and CDR2 is ANQGSEA. The CDR3 sequence is 11 residues long. The DNA for the CDR3 is TGCAGCGTTGAGAATGGGGGGGTACAGTACTTC. This translates into CSVENGGVQYF.

This chain connects TRBV7-9 to TRBJ2-3; 9 bases fit TRBD2. The V gene end was trimmed by 8 bases and the J gene end by 3 bases; junction bases not matched to a gene: 9. The CDR3 is 15 residues long. The germline V gene encodes CDR1 SEHNR and CDR2 FQNEAQ (reference sequence). DNA for the CDR3: TGTGCCAGCGGCTGGGGACTAGCCAAGACAGATACGCAGTATTTT. This gives the protein CASGWGLAKTDTQYF.

This clonotype was observed many times. The chain recombines TRBV20-1 with TRBJ2-1; 8 nucleotides align to TRBD2. V was pared by 4 bases and J by 7 bases, with 3 bases of the junction left unmatched. Germline V gives CDR1 DFQATT, CDR2 SNEGSKA (reference sequence). The CDR3 is 12 amino acids. CDR3 region: CSANERENEQFF. The CDR3 DNA reads TGCAGTGCTAATGAGCGGGAGAATGAGCAGTTCTTC.

A note on this clonotype: Since no conserved phenylalanine or tryptophan closes the CDR3, a read error is the likely cause. The chain carries TRBV7-3 and TRBJ1-1; no clear D gene. V gave up 5 bases and J gave up 0 bases, with 7 bases separating them. This CDR3 has 13 amino acids. Germline V CDR1 and CDR2: SGHTA, FQGTGA. CDR3 residues: CASSAQVNTEAFL. CDR3 in DNA: TGTGCCAGCAGCGCGCAGGTGAACACTGAAGCTTTCCTT.

The sample holds many counts of this clonotype. V is TRBV30 and J is TRBJ2-7, with D perhaps assigned TRBD1 or TRBD2 (5 bases each). This CDR3 comprises 13 residues. The germline V gene encodes CDR1 GTSNPN and CDR2 SVGIG (reference sequence). The ends were cut back, 4 bases at V and 4 bases at J, with 14 bases in the middle. The CDR3 is CAWTRDPVYEQYF. The CDR3 DNA reads TGTGCCTGGACCCGGGACCCCGTTTACGAGCAGTACTTC.

As to this clonotype: One base away lies a much larger clone, so this may be a sequencing read error. The chain links TRBV12-3 or TRBV12-4 to TRBJ2-6, with TRBD1 matching over 8 bases. The CDR3 has 14 residues. Losses at the gene ends were 6 bases for V and 2 bases for J; bases not matched to a gene: 0. The CDR3 protein is CASRTGAGANVLTF. The CDR3 nucleotides read TGTGCCAGCAGGACAGGGGCTGGGGCCAACGTCCTGACTTTC.

This clonotype was detected a few times. A much larger clone lies one base from this, so it may be a read error. The V gene is TRBV6-2 or TRBV6-3, the J gene TRBJ1-1; D uncertain. Germline V CDR1 and CDR2: MNHEY, SVGEGT. CDR3 length equals 13 residues. CDR3 sequence reads: CASSPQAHTGAFF. DNA for the CDR3: TGTGCCAGCAGCCCCCAGGCCCACACTGGAGCTTTCTTT.